This T cell receptor beta chain was retrieved from a study of post-analysis software for immune sequencing data (dated by TCRdb to about 2015). The study in broad terms: Recorded disease courses included relapsing-remitting, secondary progressive and progressive-relapsing multiple sclerosis, with some patients lacking subtype annotation. A subset of samples was prepared in parallel using single-end sample barcoding, then pooled and co-amplified after Illumina adapter ligation. Patient repertoires were compared against about twelve previously published healthy control repertoires from donors aged about 6 to 26 years.

V is pared back by 2 bases and J by 8 bases, with 10 bases lying between the germline termini. CDR1 and CDR2, per the germline V gene, are SGHTA and FQGTGA. The CDR3 contains 14 residues, cysteine and phenylalanine counted. Only the CDR3 region is kept as DNA, spanning 42 bases read in frame from base 1. To demonstrate the VDJtools post-analysis software, TCR beta repertoires were profiled from the peripheral blood of roughly 12 young patients with multiple sclerosis. The multiple sclerosis patients were children and adolescents ranging in age from about 6 to 17 years. To prepare the library, PCR was applied. The instrument was an Illumina HiSeq 2500. To reduce PCR and sequencing biases, unique molecular identifiers were built into the TCR beta cDNA libraries. Some 500,000 cDNA molecules were obtained for every 1 to 10 million input T cells, so each molecule roughly corresponded to one T cell. Patient libraries were prepared and sequenced with the same protocol used for the earlier healthy control dataset. Within a given batch, samples were prepared together, multiplexed and sequenced on the same HiSeq lane. The original pipeline was this. MIGEC handled the raw barcoded reads, throwing out single-read molecular identifier groups before consensus assembly and CDR3 extraction. VDJtools was used for post-analysis of the clonotype tables, and diversity was normalized by down-sampling every dataset to the size of the smallest sample. Repertoire overlap clustering matched CDR3 amino acid but not nucleotide sequences to correct batch-related cross-sample contamination. TCRdb reprocessing: public reads trimmed at Q25 with fastp, clones called with MiXCR, in-frame beta chains kept. Records with the same CDR3 protein are collapsed into one entry carrying the most frequent genes and DNA. These V and J calls originate from TCRdb's pipeline instead of the authors' own analysis. This sample lists roughly 410,000 distinct CDR3 sequences; around 33% were detected once. The top ten constitute roughly 13% of the sample.

Findings and caveats that apply to the study as a whole: The multiple sclerosis patient group was slightly younger than the control group. Significantly lower normalized Chao1 diversity was found in multiple sclerosis patients than in controls, suggesting substantial peripheral T-cell clonal expansion. When samples were clustered directly using the F measure, samples prepared in the same batch co-clustered strongly, which prompted a batch-effect correction. Patients showed significantly higher frequencies than controls for a handful of TRBV segments, among them TRBV5-6, TRBV5-1 and TRBV20-1.

This clonotype was detected a few times. There is no known antigen for this receptor. No much larger clone is present one base from it, and per-base qualities are unavailable. The sequenced material came from blood. The V gene is TRBV7-3 and the J gene is TRBJ1-6, with TRBD1 perhaps the D gene, on 5 matching bases. The clonotype was recovered from a girl aged 10 to 17 with multiple sclerosis. The encoded CDR3 is CASSLGGRDSPLHF. In nucleotide form, the sequence is TGTGCCAGCAGCTTAGGGGGAAGGGATTCACCCCTCCACTTT.